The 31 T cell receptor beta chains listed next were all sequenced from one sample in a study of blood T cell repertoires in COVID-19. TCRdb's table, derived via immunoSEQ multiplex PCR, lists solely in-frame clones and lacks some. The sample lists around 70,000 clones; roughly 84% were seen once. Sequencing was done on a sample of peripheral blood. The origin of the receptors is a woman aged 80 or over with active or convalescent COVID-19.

In nucleotides, the CDR3 is TGTGCCAGCAGCTTGAGGACAGGGGGAACAGATACGCAGTATTTT. Translating gives CASSLRTGGTDTQYF. V and J are TRBV11-3 and TRBJ2-3, with 10 positions matching TRBD1. Germline V gene lookup returns CDR1 SGHNT and CDR2 YENEEA. The ends lost 3 bases at V and 3 bases at J; junction bases unmatched: 3. This CDR3 spans 15 amino acids.

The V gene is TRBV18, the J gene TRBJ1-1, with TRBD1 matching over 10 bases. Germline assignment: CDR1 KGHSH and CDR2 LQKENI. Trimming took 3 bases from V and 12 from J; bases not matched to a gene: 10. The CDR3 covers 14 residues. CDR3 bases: TGTGCCAGCTCACCTACAAACCCGGGACAGGGGACTTTCTTT. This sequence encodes CASSPTNPGQGTFF.

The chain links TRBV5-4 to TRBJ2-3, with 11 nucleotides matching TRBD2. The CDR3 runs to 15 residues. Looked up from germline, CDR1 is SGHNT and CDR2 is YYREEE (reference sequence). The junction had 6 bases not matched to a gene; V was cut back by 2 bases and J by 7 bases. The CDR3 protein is CASSLLAGDTYTQYF. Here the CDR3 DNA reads TGTGCCAGCAGCTTACTAGCGGGGGACACGTATACGCAGTATTTT.

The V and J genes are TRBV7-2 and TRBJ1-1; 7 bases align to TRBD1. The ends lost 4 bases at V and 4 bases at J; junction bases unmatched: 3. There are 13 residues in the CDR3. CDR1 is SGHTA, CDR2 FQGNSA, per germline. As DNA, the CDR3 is TGTGCCAGCAGCTCCAACAGGGGCACTGAAGCTTTCTTT. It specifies CASSSNRGTEAFF.

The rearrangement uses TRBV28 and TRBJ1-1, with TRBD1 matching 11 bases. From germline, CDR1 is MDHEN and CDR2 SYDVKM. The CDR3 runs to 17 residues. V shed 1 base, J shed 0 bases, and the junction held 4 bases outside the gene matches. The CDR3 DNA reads TGTGCCAGCAGTTTATTGGGGACAGGGGGAATGAACACTGAAGCTTTCTTT. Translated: CASSLLGTGGMNTEAFF.

CDR3 coding DNA: TGTGCCAGCAGTGATCAGGGGGTCCAGTTTACAGATACGCAGTATTTT. Translated: CASSDQGVQFTDTQYF. This rearrangement joins TRBV2 to TRBJ2-3, with 7 bases lining up with TRBD1. CDR3 length: 16 residues. The V gene's germline CDR1 is SNHLY and CDR2 FYNNEI. Trimming took 3 bases from V and 3 from J; bases not matched to a gene: 9.

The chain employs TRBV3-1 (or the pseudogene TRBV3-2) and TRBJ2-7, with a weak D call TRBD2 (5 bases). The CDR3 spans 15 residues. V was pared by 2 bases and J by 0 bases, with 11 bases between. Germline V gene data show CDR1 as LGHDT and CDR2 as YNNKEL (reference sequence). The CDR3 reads CASSQSGPLSYEQYF. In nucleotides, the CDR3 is TGTGCCAGCAGCCAAAGCGGTCCTCTCTCCTACGAGCAGTACTTC.

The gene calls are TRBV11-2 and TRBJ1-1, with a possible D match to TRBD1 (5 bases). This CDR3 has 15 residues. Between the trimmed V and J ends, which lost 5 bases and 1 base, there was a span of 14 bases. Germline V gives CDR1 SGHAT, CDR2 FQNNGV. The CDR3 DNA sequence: TGTGCCAGCAGCCCACCGGCGGGGCAGAACACTGAAGCTTTCTTT. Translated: CASSPPAGQNTEAFF.

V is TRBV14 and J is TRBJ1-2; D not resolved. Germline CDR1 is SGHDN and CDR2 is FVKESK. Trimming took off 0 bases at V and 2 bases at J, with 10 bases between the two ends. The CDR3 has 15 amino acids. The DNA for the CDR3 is TGTGCCAGCAGCCAAGATCGATCAGGAAACTATGGCTACACCTTC. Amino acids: CASSQDRSGNYGYTF.

CDR3 DNA: TGTGCCTGGAGTGTACAGGGTTGGACTGAAGCTTTCTTT. Translated, it gives CAWSVQGWTEAFF. The chain recombines TRBV30 with TRBJ1-1; perhaps TRBD1 as D (6 bases). This CDR3 is 13 amino acids long. V lost 0 bases and J 5 bases, leaving 10 bases between the germline ends. Germline CDR1 is GTSNPN and CDR2 is SVGIG (reference sequence).

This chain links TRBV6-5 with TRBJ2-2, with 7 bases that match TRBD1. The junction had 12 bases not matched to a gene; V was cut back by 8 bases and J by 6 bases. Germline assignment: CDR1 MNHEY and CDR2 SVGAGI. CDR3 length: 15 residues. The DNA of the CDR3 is TGTGCCAGCGGGATAGAGGGGGCCTGGTCCGGGGAGCTGTTTTTT. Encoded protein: CASGIEGAWSGELFF.

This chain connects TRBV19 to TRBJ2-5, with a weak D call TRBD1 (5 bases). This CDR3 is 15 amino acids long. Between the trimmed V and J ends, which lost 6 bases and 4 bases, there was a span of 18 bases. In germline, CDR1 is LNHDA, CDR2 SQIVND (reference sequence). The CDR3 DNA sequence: TGTGCCAGTAGCCTAACGTTCGCTAGGGGAGAGACCCAGTACTTC. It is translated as CASSLTFARGETQYF.

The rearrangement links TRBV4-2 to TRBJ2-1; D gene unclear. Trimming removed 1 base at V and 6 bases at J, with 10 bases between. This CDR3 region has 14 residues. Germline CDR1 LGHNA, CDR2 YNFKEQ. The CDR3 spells CASSQVSSFNEQFF. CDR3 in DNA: TGTGCCAGCAGCCAAGTGTCGAGTTTCAATGAGCAGTTCTTC.

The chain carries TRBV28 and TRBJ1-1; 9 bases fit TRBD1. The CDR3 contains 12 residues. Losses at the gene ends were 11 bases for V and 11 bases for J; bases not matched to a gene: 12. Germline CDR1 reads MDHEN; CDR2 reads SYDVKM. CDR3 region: CAGTGGAGRAFF. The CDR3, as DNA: TGTGCCGGCACAGGGGGCGCAGGGCGGGCTTTCTTT.

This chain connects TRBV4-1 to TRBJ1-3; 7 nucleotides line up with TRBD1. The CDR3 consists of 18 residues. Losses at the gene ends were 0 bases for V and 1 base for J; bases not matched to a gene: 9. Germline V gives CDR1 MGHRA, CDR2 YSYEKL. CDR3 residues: CASSQDGKGGLSGNTIYF. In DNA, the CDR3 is TGCGCCAGCAGCCAAGACGGGAAAGGGGGCTTATCTGGAAACACCATATATTTT.

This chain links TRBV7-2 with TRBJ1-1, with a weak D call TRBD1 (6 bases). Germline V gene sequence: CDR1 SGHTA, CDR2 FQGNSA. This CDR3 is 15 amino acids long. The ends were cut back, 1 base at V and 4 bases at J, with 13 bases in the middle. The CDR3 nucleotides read TGTGCCAGCAGCTTAGAGGCCCAGGGGATCACTGAAGCTTTCTTT. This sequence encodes CASSLEAQGITEAFF. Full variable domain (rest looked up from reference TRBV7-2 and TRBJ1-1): GAGVSQSPSNKVTEKGKDVELRCDPISGHTALYWYRQSLGQGLEFLIYFQGNSAPDKSGLPSDRFSAERTGGSVSTLTIQRTQQEDSAVYLCASSLEAQGITEAFFGQGTRLTVV.

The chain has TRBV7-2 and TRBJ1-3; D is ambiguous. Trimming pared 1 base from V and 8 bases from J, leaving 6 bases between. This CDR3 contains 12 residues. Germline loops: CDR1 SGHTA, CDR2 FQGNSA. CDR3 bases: TGTGCCAGCAGCTTAGTTCTAGACACCATATATTTT. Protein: CASSLVLDTIYF.

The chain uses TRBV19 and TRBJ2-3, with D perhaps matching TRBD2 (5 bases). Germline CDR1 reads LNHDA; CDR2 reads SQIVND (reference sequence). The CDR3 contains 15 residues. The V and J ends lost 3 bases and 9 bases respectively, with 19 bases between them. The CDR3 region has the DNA TGTGCCAGTAGTATTGTAGCCCCCGAGGGTGGGACGCAGTATTTT. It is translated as CASSIVAPEGGTQYF.

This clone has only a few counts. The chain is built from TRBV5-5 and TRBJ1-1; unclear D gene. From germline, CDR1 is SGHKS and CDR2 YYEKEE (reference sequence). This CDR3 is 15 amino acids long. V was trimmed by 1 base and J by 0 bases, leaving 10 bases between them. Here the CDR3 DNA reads TGTGCCAGCAGCTTGTCCACCACAATGAACACTGAAGCTTTCTTT. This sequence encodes CASSLSTTMNTEAFF.

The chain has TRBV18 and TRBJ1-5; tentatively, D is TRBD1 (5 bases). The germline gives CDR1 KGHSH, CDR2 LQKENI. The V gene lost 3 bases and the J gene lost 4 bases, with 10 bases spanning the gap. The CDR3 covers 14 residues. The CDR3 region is CASSPSSGNQPQHF. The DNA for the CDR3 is TGTGCCAGCTCACCGAGCTCAGGGAATCAGCCCCAGCATTTT.

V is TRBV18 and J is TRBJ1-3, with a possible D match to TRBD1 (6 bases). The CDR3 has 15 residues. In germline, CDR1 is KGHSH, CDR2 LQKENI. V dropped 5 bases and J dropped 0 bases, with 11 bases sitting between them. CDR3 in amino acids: CASSDQGTSGNTIYF. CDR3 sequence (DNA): TGTGCCAGCTCAGATCAGGGGACCTCTGGAAACACCATATATTTT.

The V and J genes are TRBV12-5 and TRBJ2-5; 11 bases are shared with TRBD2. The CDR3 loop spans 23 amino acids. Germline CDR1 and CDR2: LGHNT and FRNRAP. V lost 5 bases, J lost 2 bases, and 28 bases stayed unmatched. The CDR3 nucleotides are TGTGCTAGTGGTCTCACCTCGGGCCTAGCGGGGGGTAACTTAGTCCCGGAACAAGAGACCCAGTACTTC. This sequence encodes CASGLTSGLAGGNLVPEQETQYF.

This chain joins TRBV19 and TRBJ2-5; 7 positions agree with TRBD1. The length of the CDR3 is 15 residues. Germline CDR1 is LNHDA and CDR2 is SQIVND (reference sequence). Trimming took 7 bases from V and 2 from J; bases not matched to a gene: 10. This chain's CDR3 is CASTREGAGQETQYF. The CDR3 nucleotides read TGTGCCAGTACTAGAGAGGGGGCGGGTCAAGAGACCCAGTACTTC. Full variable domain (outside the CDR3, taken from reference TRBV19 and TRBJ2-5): DGGITQSPKYLFRKEGQNVTLSCEQNLNHDAMYWYRQDPGQGLRLIYYSQIVNDFQKGDIAEGYSVSREKKESFPLTVTSAQKNPTAFYLCASTREGAGQETQYFGPGTRLLVL.

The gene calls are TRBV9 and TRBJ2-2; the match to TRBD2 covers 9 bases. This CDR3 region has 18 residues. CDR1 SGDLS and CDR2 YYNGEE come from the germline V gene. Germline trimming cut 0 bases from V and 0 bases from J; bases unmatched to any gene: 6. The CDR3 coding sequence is TGTGCCAGCAGCGTAGGAGTAGCGGGGGCCCCGAACACCGGGGAGCTGTTTTTT. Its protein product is CASSVGVAGAPNTGELFF. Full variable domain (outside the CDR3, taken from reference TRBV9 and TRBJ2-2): DSGVTQTPKHLITATGQRVTLRCSPRSGDLSVYWYQQSLDQGLQFLIQYYNGEERAKGNILERFSAQQFPDLHSELNLSSLELGDSALYFCASSVGVAGAPNTGELFFGEGSRLTVL.

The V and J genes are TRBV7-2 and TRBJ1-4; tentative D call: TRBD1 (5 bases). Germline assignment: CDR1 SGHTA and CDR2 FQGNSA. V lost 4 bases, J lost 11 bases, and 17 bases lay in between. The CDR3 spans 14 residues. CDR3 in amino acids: CASSSVGGWGKLFF. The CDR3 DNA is TGTGCCAGCAGCTCTGTGGGGGGATGGGGGAAACTGTTTTTT.

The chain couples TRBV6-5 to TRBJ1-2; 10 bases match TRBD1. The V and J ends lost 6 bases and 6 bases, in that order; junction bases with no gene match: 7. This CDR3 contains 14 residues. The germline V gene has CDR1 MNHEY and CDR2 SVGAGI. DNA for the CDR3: TGTGCCAGCAGGGCCCTAGGACAGGGGGATGGCTACACCTTC. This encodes CASRALGQGDGYTF.

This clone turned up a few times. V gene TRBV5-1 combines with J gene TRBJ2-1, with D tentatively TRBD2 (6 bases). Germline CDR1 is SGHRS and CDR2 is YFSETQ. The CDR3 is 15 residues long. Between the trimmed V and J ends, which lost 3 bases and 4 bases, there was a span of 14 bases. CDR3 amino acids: CASSSVPGEYNEQFF. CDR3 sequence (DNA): TGCGCCAGCAGCTCCGTACCGGGGGAGTACAATGAGCAGTTCTTC.

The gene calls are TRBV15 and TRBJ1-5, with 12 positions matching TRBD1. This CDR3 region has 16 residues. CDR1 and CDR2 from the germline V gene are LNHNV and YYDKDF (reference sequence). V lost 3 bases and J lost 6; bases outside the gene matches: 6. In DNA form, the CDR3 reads TGTGCCACCAGCAGGGACCGGGACAGGGGGCCTCAGCCCCAGCATTTT. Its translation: CATSRDRDRGPQPQHF.

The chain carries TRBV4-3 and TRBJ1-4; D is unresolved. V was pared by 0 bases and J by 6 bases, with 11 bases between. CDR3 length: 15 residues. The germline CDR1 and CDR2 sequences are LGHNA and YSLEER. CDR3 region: CASSQDPWQYEKLFF. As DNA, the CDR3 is TGCGCCAGCAGCCAAGATCCATGGCAGTATGAAAAACTGTTTTTT.

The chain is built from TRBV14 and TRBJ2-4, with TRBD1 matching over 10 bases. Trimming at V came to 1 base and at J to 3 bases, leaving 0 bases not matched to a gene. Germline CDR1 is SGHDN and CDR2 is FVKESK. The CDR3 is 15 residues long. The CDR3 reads CASSQGTGGKNIQYF. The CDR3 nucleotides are TGTGCCAGCAGCCAAGGGACAGGGGGCAAAAACATTCAGTACTTC.

The CDR3 DNA follows: TGTGCCAGTAGTACGACAGGGGAGGGCATTCAGTACTTC. It specifies CASSTTGEGIQYF. The chain joins TRBV19 to TRBJ2-4; a possible D gene is TRBD1 (8 bases). Germline CDR1 LNHDA, CDR2 SQIVND (reference sequence). CDR3 length: 13 residues. V gave up 4 bases and J gave up 9 bases, with 13 bases separating them. The variable domain in full, completed from reference TRBV19 and TRBJ2-4, reads DGGITQSPKYLFRKEGQNVTLSCEQNLNHDAMYWYRQDPGQGLRLIYYSQIVNDFQKGDIAEGYSVSREKKESFPLTVTSAQKNPTAFYLCASSTTGEGIQYFGAGTRLSVL.